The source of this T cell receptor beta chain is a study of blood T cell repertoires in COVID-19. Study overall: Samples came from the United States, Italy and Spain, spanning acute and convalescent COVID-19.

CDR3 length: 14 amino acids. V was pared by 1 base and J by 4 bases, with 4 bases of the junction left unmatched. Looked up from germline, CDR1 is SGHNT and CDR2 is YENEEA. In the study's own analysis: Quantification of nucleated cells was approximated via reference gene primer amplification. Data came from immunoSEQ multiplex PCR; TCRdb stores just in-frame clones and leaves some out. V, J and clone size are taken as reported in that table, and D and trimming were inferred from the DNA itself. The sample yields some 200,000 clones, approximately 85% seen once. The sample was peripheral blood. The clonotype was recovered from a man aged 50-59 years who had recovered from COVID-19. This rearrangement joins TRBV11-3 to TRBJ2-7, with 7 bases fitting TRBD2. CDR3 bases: TGTGCCAGCAGCTTAGGCGGGAGCCAATACGAGCAGTACTTC. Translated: CASSLGGSQYEQYF.